A single T cell receptor (beta chain) is shown here with its context. Its antigen remains unknown. Germline-derived CDR1 and CDR2 are SGHVS and FQNEAQ. With 5 bases clipped from V and 4 bases from J, the junction kept 7 bases outside the gene matches. This CDR3 has 15 amino acids. Chemo-refractory metastatic non-small-cell lung cancer patients received focal radiation with ipilimumab CTLA-4 blockade. This sample is part of a study of radiotherapy plus CTLA-4 blockade in lung cancer. Study information: Objective responses were observed in 15% to 20% of patients, and disease control was achieved by roughly 29%.

Clones were sequenced by immunoSEQ multiplex PCR, and TCRdb holds only the in-frame ones, with some missing. The sample records around 82,000 clones, less than 85% being singletons. Points from the study as a whole: The study found tumor-derived TCR clones expanded in blood after radiotherapy plus ipilimumab. Interferon-beta and early blood T cell clone dynamics reportedly predicted response best.

The sequencing here drew on peripheral blood, taken from a patient treated with radiotherapy plus ipilimumab. The chain combines TRBV7-8 with TRBJ2-3; TRBD2 matches at 9 bases. The source is a human donor with non-small cell lung cancer who had stable disease on radiotherapy plus ipilimumab. CDR3 sequence reads: CASSPSSGRADTQYF. For the CDR3, the DNA is TGTGCCAGCAGCCCGAGTAGCGGGAGAGCAGATACGCAGTATTTT.